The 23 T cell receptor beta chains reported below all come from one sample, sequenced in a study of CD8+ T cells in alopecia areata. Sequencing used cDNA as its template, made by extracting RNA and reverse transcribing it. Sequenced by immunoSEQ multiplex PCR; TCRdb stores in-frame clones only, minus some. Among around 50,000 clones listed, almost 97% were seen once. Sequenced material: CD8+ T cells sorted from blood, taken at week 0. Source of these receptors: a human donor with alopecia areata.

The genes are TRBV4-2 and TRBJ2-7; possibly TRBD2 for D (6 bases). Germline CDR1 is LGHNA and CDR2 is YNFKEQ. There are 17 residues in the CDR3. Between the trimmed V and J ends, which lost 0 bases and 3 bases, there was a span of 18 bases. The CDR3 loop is CASSQEVSGGIGYEQYF. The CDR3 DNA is TGTGCCAGCAGCCAAGAGGTTTCTGGGGGGATTGGCTACGAGCAGTACTTC.

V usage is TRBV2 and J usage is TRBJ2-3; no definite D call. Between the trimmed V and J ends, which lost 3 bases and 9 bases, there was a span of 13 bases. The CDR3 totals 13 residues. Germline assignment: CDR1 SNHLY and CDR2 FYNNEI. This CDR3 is CASSEVYHLTQYF. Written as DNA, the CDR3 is TGTGCCAGCAGTGAGGTCTACCACCTAACGCAGTATTTT.

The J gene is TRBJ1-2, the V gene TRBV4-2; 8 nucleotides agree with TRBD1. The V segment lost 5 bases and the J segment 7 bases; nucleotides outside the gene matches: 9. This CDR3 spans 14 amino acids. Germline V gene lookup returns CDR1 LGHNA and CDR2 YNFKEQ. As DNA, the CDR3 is TGTGCCAGCAGCTCAACAGGGGGATTAGGTGGCTACACCTTC. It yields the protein CASSSTGGLGGYTF.

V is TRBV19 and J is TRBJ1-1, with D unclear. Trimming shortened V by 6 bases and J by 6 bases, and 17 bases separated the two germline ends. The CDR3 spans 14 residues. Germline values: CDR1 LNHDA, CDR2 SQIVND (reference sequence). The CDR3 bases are TGTGCCAGTAGCCTTACCCGGATTGGACCTGAAGCTTTCTTT. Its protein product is CASSLTRIGPEAFF.

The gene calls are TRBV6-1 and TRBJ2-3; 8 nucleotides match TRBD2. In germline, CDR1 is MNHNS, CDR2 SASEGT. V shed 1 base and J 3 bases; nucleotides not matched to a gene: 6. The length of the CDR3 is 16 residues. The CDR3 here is CASSEVRGGMTDTQYF. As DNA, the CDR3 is TGTGCCAGCAGTGAAGTTCGGGGGGGAATGACAGATACGCAGTATTTT.

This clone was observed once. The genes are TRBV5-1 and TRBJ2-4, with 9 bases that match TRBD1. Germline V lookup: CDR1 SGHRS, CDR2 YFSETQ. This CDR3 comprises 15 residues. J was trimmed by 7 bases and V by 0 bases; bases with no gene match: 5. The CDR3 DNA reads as TGCGCCAGCAGCTTGGCCGGGACAGGGATCAACATTCAGTACTTC. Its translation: CASSLAGTGINIQYF. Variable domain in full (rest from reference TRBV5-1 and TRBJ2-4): KAGVTQTPRYLIKTRGQQVTLSCSPISGHRSVSWYQQTPGQGLQFLFEYFSETQRNKGNFPGRFSGRQFSNSRSEMNVSTLELGDSALYLCASSLAGTGINIQYFGAGTRLSVL.

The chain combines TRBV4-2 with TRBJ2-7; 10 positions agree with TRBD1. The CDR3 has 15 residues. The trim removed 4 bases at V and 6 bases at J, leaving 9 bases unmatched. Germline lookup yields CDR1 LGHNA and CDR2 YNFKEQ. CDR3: CASSRSGTGVGEQYF. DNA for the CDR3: TGTGCCAGCAGCCGGTCGGGGACAGGGGTTGGCGAGCAGTACTTC.

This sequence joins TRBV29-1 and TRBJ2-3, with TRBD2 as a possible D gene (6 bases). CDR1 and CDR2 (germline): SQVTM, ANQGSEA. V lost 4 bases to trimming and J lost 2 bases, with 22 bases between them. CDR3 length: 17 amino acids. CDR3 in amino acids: CSVVGGTGTYPTDTQYF. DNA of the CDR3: TGCAGCGTTGTAGGTGGTACCGGGACTTATCCCACAGATACGCAGTATTTT.

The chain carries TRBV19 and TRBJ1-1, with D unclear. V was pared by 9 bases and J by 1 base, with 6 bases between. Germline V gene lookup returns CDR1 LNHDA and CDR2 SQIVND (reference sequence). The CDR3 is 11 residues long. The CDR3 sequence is CASGWNTEAFF. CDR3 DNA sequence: TGTGCCAGCGGTTGGAACACTGAAGCTTTCTTT.

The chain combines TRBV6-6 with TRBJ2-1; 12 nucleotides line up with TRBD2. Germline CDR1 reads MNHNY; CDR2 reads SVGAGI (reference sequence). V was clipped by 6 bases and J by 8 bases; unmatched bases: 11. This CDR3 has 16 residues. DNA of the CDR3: TGTGCCAGCAGCCCGCTCTCTAGCGGGGGGGCCTATGAGCAGTTCTTC. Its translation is CASSPLSSGGAYEQFF.

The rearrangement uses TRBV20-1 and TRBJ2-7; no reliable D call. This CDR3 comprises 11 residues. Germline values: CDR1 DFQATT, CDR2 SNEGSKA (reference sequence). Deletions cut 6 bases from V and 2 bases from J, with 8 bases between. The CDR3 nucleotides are TGCAGTGCGACGGCAGCCTACGAGCAGTACTTC. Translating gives CSATAAYEQYF.

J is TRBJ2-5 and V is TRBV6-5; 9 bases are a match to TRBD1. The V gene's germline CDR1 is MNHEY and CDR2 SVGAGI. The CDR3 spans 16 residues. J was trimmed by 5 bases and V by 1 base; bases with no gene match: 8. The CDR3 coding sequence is TGTGCCAGCAGTTACTACTGGACAGGGGAGGGGGAGACCCAGTACTTC. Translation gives CASSYYWTGEGETQYF.

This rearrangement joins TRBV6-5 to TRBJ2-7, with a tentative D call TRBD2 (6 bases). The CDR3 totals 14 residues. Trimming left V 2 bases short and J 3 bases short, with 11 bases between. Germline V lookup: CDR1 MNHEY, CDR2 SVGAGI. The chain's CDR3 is CASSYTTAGYEQYF. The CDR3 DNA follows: TGTGCCAGCAGTTACACCACAGCGGGCTACGAGCAGTACTTC.

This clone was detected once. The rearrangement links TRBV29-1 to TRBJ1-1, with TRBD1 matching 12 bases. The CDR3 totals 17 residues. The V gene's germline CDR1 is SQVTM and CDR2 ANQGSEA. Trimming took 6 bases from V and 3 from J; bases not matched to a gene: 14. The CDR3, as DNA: TGCAGCGTGATACCTTTACCGGGACAGGGGGCCTACACTGAAGCTTTCTTT. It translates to CSVIPLPGQGAYTEAFF.

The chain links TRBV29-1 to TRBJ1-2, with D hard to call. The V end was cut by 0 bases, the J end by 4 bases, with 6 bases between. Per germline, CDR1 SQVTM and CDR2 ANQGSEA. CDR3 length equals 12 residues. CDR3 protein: CSVEDRAYGYTF. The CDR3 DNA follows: TGCAGCGTTGAAGATAGAGCCTATGGCTACACCTTC. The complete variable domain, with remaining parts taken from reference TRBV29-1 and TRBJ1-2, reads SAVISQKPSRDICQRGTSLTIQCQVDSQVTMMFWYRQQPGQSLTLIATANQGSEATYESGFVIDKFPISRPNLTFSTLTVSNMSPEDSSIYLCSVEDRAYGYTFGSGTRLTVV.

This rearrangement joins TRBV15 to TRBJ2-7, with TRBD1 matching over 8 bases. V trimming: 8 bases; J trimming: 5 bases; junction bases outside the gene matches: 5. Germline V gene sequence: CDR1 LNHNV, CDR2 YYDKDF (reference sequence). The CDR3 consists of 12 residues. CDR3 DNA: TGTGCCACCGGACAGGGTCTGGACGAGCAGTACTTC. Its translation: CATGQGLDEQYF.

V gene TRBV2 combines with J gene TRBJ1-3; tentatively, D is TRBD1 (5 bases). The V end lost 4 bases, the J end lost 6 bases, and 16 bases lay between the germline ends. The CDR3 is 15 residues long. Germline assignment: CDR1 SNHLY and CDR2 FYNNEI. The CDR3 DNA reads TGTGCCAGCAGTGGTGGGACTTCGGAAGCAAACACCATATATTTT. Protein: CASSGGTSEANTIYF.

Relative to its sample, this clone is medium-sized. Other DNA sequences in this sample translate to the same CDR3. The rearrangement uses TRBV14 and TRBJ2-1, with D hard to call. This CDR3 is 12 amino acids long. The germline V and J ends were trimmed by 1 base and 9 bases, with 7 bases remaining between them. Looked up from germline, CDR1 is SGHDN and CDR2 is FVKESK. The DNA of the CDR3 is TGTGCCAGCAGCCAAGGAGGAGTTGAGCAGTTCTTC. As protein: CASSQGGVEQFF.

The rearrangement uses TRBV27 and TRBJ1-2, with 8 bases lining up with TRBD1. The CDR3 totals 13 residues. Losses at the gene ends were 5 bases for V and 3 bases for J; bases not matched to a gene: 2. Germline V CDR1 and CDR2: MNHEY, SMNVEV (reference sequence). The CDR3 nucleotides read TGTGCCAGCAGTCCCAGGGGGCACTATGGCTACACCTTC. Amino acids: CASSPRGHYGYTF.

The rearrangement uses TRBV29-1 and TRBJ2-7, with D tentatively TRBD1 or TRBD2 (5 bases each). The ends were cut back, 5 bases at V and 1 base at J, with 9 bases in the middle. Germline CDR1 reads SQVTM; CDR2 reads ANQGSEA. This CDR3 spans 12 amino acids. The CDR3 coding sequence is TGCAGCGTTTTGGGGGAATCCTACGAGCAGTACTTC. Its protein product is CSVLGESYEQYF.

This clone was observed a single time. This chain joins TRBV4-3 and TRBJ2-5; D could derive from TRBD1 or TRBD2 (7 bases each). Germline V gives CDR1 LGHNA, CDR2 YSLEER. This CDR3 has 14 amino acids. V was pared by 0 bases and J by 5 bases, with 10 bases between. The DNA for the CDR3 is TGCGCCAGCAGCCAAGACAGGGGGGGCGAGACCCAGTACTTC. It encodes CASSQDRGGETQYF.

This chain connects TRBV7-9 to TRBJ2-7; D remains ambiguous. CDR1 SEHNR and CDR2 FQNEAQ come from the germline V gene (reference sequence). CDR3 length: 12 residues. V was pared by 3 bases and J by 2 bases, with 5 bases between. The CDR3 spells CASSLDPYEQYF. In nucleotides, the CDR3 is TGTGCCAGCAGCTTGGACCCCTACGAGCAGTACTTC.

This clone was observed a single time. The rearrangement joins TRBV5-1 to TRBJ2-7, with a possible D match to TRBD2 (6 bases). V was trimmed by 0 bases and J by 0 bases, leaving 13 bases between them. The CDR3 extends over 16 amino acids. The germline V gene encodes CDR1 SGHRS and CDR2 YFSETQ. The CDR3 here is CASSLVGGVSSYEQYF. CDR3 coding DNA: TGCGCCAGCAGCTTGGTTGGCGGGGTAAGCTCCTACGAGCAGTACTTC.